Included here is one T cell receptor (beta chain) sequence, with context. Antigen specificity is unknown. This sample was taken from a study of graft-versus-host responses after intestinal transplantation. TCRdb's table, derived via immunoSEQ multiplex PCR, lists solely in-frame clones and lacks some. This sample has over 85,000 clones, with about 93% found just once. The V gene's germline CDR1 is MNHEY and CDR2 SMNVEV (reference sequence). J lost 0 bases, V lost 6 bases, and 2 bases had no gene match. CDR3 size: 15 residues. V gene TRBV27 combines with J gene TRBJ2-1, with TRBD2 matching over 10 bases. The specimen was unstimulated CD8+ T cells sorted from spleen or lymph node cells, collected before intestinal transplant. This TCR was sampled from a human donor who received an intestinal transplant. This CDR3 reads CASRPSGSSYNEQFF. The CDR3, as DNA: TGTGCCAGCAGACCTAGCGGGAGCTCCTACAATGAGCAGTTCTTC.